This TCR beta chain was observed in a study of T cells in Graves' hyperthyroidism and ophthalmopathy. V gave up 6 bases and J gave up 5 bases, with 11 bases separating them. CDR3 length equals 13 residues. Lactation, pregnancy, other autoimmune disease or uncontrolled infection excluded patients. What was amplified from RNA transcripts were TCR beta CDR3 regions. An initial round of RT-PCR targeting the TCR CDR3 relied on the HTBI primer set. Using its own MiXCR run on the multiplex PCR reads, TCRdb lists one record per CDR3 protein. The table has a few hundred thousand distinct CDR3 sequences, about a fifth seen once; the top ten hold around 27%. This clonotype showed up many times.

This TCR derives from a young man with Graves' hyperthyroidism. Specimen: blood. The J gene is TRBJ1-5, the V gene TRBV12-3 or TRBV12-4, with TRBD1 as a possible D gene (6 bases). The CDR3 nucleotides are TGTGCCAGCAGGCGGACAGAGTATCAGCCCCAGCATTTT. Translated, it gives CASRRTEYQPQHF.